Listed below are T cell receptor beta chains from one sample, sequenced in a study of CD8+CD57+ T cells in acquired aplastic anemia. TCRdb processed the reads anew with MiXCR; each CDR3 protein has one entry. The table lists roughly 420,000 distinct CDR3 sequences, 55% to 75% of them singletons. Specimen: sorted CD4+, CD8+, or CD8+CD57+ T cells (not recorded which) from PBMCs. Source of these receptors: a human donor in good health, serving as a control. The CDR3 runs from the conserved cysteine through the conserved F or W. The order of the fields is J gene, clone size, D gene, V gene, CDR3 protein, CDR3 DNA. D genes are given only for firm matches. Rows give clone size only sometimes, using once, few, many, or a class for an expanded clone.

TRBJ1-5	NA	NA	TRBV20-1	CSAFLEDLWQPQHF	TGCAGTGCTTTCTTGGAGGACCTATGGCAGCCCCAGCATTTT
TRBJ1-2	NA	TRBD1	TRBV11-1	CASSVGTGSGYTF	TGTGCCAGCAGCGTGGGGACAGGGAGTGGCTACACCTTC
TRBJ1-2	once	NA	TRBV20-1	CSAIRQVDYGYTF	TGCAGTGCTATCAGACAGGTAGACTATGGCTACACCTTC
TRBJ1-3	NA	TRBD1	TRBV7-9	CASSPRAGGDSGNTIYF	TGTGCCAGCAGCCCTCGGGCAGGGGGGGACTCTGGAAACACCATATATTTT
TRBJ1-5	many	NA	TRBV5-5	CASSAGAALPAQPQHF	TGTGCCAGCAGCGCTGGCGCAGCCCTACCGGCGCAGCCCCAGCATTTT
TRBJ1-1	NA	NA	TRBV7-3	CASSLETSDTQYFF	TGTGCCAGCAGCTTAGAGACTTCAGATACGCAGTATTTTTTT
TRBJ1-1	NA	NA	TRBV5-8	CACSFERGTEAFF	TGTGCCTGCAGCTTCGAGCGCGGAACTGAAGCTTTCTTT
TRBJ2-1	NA	TRBD2	TRBV24-1	CATSGASGGAPDTQFF	TGTGCCACCAGTGGTGCCAGCGGGGGGGCACCAGATACGCAGTTTTTT
TRBJ2-3	once	TRBD2	TRBV15	CATGRDVASGYLSTDTQYF	TGTGCCACCGGCAGAGATGTTGCTAGCGGGTACCTGAGCACAGACACGCAGTATTTT
TRBJ1-5	NA	NA	TRBV20-1	CSARGQEKLFFGSGTQHF	NA
TRBJ1-1	NA	TRBD1	TRBV25-1	CASSAGDRGTGCTEAFF	TGTGCCAGCAGTGCGGGAGACAGGGGTACGGGGTGCACTGAAGCTTTCTTT
TRBJ2-7	NA	TRBD1	TRBV5-1	CASSFRDRATLAPTYEQYF	TGCGCCAGCAGCTTCCGGGACAGGGCAACCTTGGCCCCTACTTACGAGCAGTACTTC
TRBJ1-2	many	NA	TRBV5-6	CASSRFTDPINYGYTF	TGTGCCAGCTCACGCTTTACGGATCCCATAAACTATGGCTACACCTTC
TRBJ2-7	NA	TRBD2	TRBV9	CASSVGAGVTYEQYF	TGTGCCAGCAGCGTAGGAGCGGGGGTCACCTACGAGCAGTACTTC
TRBJ1-6	many	NA	TRBV29-1	CSAKEVQGSPLHF	TGCAGCGCTAAGGAGGTTCAGGGATCACCCCTCCACTTT
TRBJ2-1	once	TRBD2	TRBV29-1	CSSAGDSGGASEQFF	TGCAGCTCCGCCGGTGATAGCGGGGGGGCAAGTGAGCAGTTCTTC
TRBJ2-3	NA	NA	TRBV2	CASSEEPPGDTQYF	TGTGCCAGCAGTGAAGAGCCCCCCGGGGATACGCAGTATTTT
TRBJ1-1	many	NA	TRBV12-3/TRBV12-4	CASSSPGGGMNTEAFF	TGTGCCAGCAGCTCTCCCGGTGGGGGCATGAACACTGAAGCTTTCTTT
TRBJ2-7	NA	NA	TRBV7-9	CASSLQGYELYF	TGTGCCAGCAGCTTACAGGGGTACGAGCTGTACTTC
TRBJ1-6	NA	TRBD1	TRBV9	CASSLTRTGDSPLHF	TGCGCCAGCAGCTTAACTCGGACAGGGGATTCACCCCTCCACTTT